This TCR beta chain appears in the sequencing data of a study of molecular identifiers for immune sequencing clone quantification. This clonotype was observed a handful of times. The junction shows a germline mismatch at one end, possibly a read error. CDR1 MNHEY and CDR2 SMNVEV come from the germline V gene (reference sequence). The CDR3 covers 15 residues. MiXCR, applied by TCRdb to the PCR reads, yields one record per CDR3 protein. The sample consists of roughly 100,000 distinct CDR3 sequences, around 30% of them appearing once. The sequenced material came from naive CD8+ T cells from blood, with Jurkat cell RNA spiked in. Stated subset: FACS-sorted CD8+CD4-CCR7+CD45RA+ naive T cells. The origin of this receptor is a human donor in good health. Some libraries in this study had Jurkat cell RNA spiked in. The chain has TRBV27 and TRBJ2-2, with TRBD1 matching over 12 bases. The CDR3 nucleotides read TGTGCCAGCAGTTTAGGGACAGGGGGCACCGGGGAGCTGATTTTT. It is translated as CASSLGTGGTGELIF.